A selection of T cell receptor beta chains follows, all from one sample in a study of patients and donors after allogeneic stem cell transplantation. TCRdb re-called the RT-PCR reads through MiXCR, storing one row per CDR3 protein. In the table there are 150,000 to 250,000 distinct CDR3 sequences, roughly two fifths of which are singletons. The sample was blood, either unsorted or a sorted T cell fraction (not recorded which). The receptors were sampled from a human donor who was either an allogeneic HSCT recipient or a stem cell or donor lymphocyte infusion donor (not recorded which). It is not recorded whose cells these are; they may come from a transplant donor. CDR3s include the opening cysteine and the closing phenylalanine or tryptophan. The D gene is left open where the match is weak. Only part of the rows carry a size: once, few, many, or a class if the clone is expanded.

CDR3nt	CDR3aa	v_gene	j_gene	d_gene	abundance
TGCAGCGTGTCACCCGGGACCCAGTACGAGCAGTACTTC	CSVSPGTQYEQYF	TRBV29-1	TRBJ2-7	NA	NA
TGTGCCAGCAGCAAACAGTTAGGACAGGGAACCTACGAGCAGTACTTC	CASSKQLGQGTYEQYF	TRBV3-1	TRBJ2-7	TRBD1	few
TGTGCCAGCAGCAGGGACAGGCTCAGCAATCAGCCCCAGCATTTT	CASSRDRLSNQPQHF	TRBV5-6	TRBJ1-5	TRBD1	few
TGTGCCTGGAGCTATGGGGCTAACACTGAAGCTTTCTTT	CAWSYGANTEAFF	TRBV30	TRBJ1-1	NA	few
TGCGCCAGCAGCTTGGGACCTCAGGAGCCTGAAGCTTTCTTT	CASSLGPQEPEAFF	TRBV5-1	TRBJ1-1	NA	few
TGTGCCAGCTTTAAACCTACAGAGTTCACTGAAGCTTTCTTT	CASFKPTEFTEAFF	TRBV27	TRBJ1-1	NA	few
TGTGCCAGCAGCGGACCTAGCTCACAAGAAGCTTTCTTT	CASSGPSSQEAFF	TRBV9	TRBJ1-1	NA	NA
TGTGCCAGCAGCCAGCGCGGGGAGAACACCGGGGAGCTGTTTTTT	CASSQRGENTGELFF	TRBV3-1	TRBJ2-2	NA	NA
TGCAGCGTTGGCCAGGGACCGGTGGAGACCCAGTACTTC	CSVGQGPVETQYF	TRBV29-1	TRBJ2-5	NA	few
TGTGCCAGCAGCCAAGTGGGCGGAAACTATGGCTACACCTTC	CASSQVGGNYGYTF	TRBV3-1	TRBJ1-2	NA	few
TGTGCCAGCACCGGGACAGGGACTTGGGGCTACACCTTC	CASTGTGTWGYTF	TRBV4-2	TRBJ1-2	TRBD1	few
TGCGCCAGCAGCTTGGGGGCAGAGGAGACCCAGTACTTC	CASSLGAEETQYF	TRBV5-1	TRBJ2-5	NA	NA
TGTGCCAGCAGTTCCCTCGGGGGTGCCGGGGAGCTGTTTTTT	CASSSLGGAGELFF	TRBV7-2	TRBJ2-2	NA	NA
TGTGCCAGCAGCTTTAGTCGTGGCAACACAGATACGCAGTATTTT	CASSFSRGNTDTQYF	TRBV7-3	TRBJ2-3	NA	NA
TGTGCCAGCAGCCAAGATGCGCAGGCGAACACTGAAGCTTTCTTT	CASSQDAQANTEAFF	TRBV4-2	TRBJ1-1	NA	once
TGTGCCAGCAGCCAAGTTGCGGGGCAACAGGGTACACCCCTCCACTTT	CASSQVAGQQGTPLHF	TRBV3-1	TRBJ1-6	NA	NA
TGCAGTGCTAGAGAAGGGGCCCCCTCTGGAAACACCATATATTTT	CSAREGAPSGNTIYF	TRBV20-1	TRBJ1-3	NA	NA
TGTGCCAGCAGTGACTCGAATTCTTCCTGCAAAAAGCCCCAGCATTTT	CASSDSNSSCKKPQHF	TRBV6-4	TRBJ1-5	NA	few
TGTGCCTGGAGTCCGGACCAGGACTATGGCTACACCTTC	CAWSPDQDYGYTF	TRBV30	TRBJ1-2	NA	NA
TGTGCCAGCAGCACACTAGCGGGAGGGCCTTTTAGACGTTGGGATACGCAGTATTTT	CASSTLAGGPFRRWDTQYF	TRBV13	TRBJ2-3	TRBD2	NA
TGTGCCAGCAGTGGTCGCCAGCCCCAGCATTTT	CASSGRQPQHF	TRBV28	TRBJ1-5	NA	NA
TGTGCCAGCAGCCAAGACATCAGACAGATCTATGGCTACACCTTC	CASSQDIRQIYGYTF	TRBV3-1	TRBJ1-2	NA	NA
TGTGCCAGCAGCCACGGGACCGGAGATCTCTATGGCTACACCTTC	CASSHGTGDLYGYTF	TRBV7-9	TRBJ1-2	NA	few
TGTGCCACCAGCAGAGATCGACAGGGGTATGGCTACACCTTC	CATSRDRQGYGYTF	TRBV15	TRBJ1-2	TRBD1	NA
TGTGCCAGCAGCTTAGGTGTGGACCCGAACACTGAAGCTTTCTTT	CASSLGVDPNTEAFF	TRBV13	TRBJ1-1	NA	NA
TGTGCCAGCAGCTTAGTAGGACAGGGGTTTACAAACACCTTC	CASSLVGQGFTNTF	TRBV7-2	TRBJ1-2	TRBD1	few
TGTGCCAGCAGCCAAGGTGGTTACACTGAAGCTTTGTTT	CASSQGGYTEALF	TRBV3-1	TRBJ1-1	NA	NA
TGCGCCAGCAGCTTGGAATTGGGGCGGCTCCTTAGGGGCAATGAGCAGTTCTTC	CASSLELGRLLRGNEQFF	TRBV5-1	TRBJ2-1	NA	NA
TGTGCCAGCAGCCCCATTCCCGGGACAGGGCACGGCTACACCTTC	CASSPIPGTGHGYTF	TRBV3-1	TRBJ1-2	TRBD1	NA
TGCGCCAGCAGCCAATCAGGGGGAGACTATGGCTACACCTTC	CASSQSGGDYGYTF	TRBV4-3	TRBJ1-2	TRBD1	few
TGCAGCGTTGGCTATCGGGGGGCGGACACTGAAGCTTTCTTT	CSVGYRGADTEAFF	TRBV29-1	TRBJ1-1	NA	NA
TGTGCCAGCAGCCTAGGGACAGACACTGAAGCTTTCTTT	CASSLGTDTEAFF	TRBV7-6	TRBJ1-1	TRBD1	few
TGCGCCAGCAGCCAAGATCAGGCAGGGGGCTTGGAGCAGTACTTC	CASSQDQAGGLEQYF	TRBV4-3	TRBJ2-7	TRBD1	few
TGTGCCAGCAGCTTCAGGGGGCTTCCAGATACGCAGTATTTT	CASSFRGLPDTQYF	TRBV7-6	TRBJ2-3	TRBD1	few
TGTGCCACCGGCCCGACAGGGCGTACTGAAGCTTTCTTT	CATGPTGRTEAFF	TRBV12-3/TRBV12-4	TRBJ1-1	TRBD1	few
TGTGCCAGCAGTTTACAAGCGCGGGAGAGCCAGGGCTACGAGCAGTACTTC	CASSLQARESQGYEQYF	TRBV27	TRBJ2-7	TRBD2	NA
TGTGCCAGCAGAACAGGGGAAGGCGAGACCCAGTACTTC	CASRTGEGETQYF	TRBV28	TRBJ2-5	TRBD1	few
TGCGCCAGCAGCTTCGGGACTAGCGGGATAGATGAGCAGTTCTTC	CASSFGTSGIDEQFF	TRBV5-1	TRBJ2-1	TRBD2	once
TGCGCCAGCAGCGTGGGACTAGCGGGAGGAGGGGAGCAGTTCTTC	CASSVGLAGGGEQFF	TRBV5-1	TRBJ2-1	TRBD2	NA
TGTGCCAGTAGGCCCCGGTCAGCAGATAGCAATCAGCCCCAGCATTTT	CASRPRSADSNQPQHF	TRBV19	TRBJ1-5	NA	few
TGTGCCAGCAGTTTAGTAGCGGGAGTGGACGAGCAGTACTTC	CASSLVAGVDEQYF	TRBV12-3/TRBV12-4	TRBJ2-7	TRBD2	few
TGTGCCAGCAGTCCAGGGGGGGATAGGCAGTTCTTC	CASSPGGDRQFF	TRBV12-3/TRBV12-4	TRBJ2-1	NA	few
TGTGCCAGCAGCTTCATAGAGACCGAGCAGTACTTC	CASSFIETEQYF	TRBV13	TRBJ2-7	NA	NA
TGTGCCAGTAGTTTCCGGGACAGCTTAATTGGGGGCTACACCTTC	CASSFRDSLIGGYTF	TRBV19	TRBJ1-2	TRBD1	NA
TGTGCCACCAGTGATTTAGGGCCCCAAGAGACCCAGTACTTC	CATSDLGPQETQYF	TRBV24-1	TRBJ2-5	NA	NA
TGTGCCAGCAGATCACGCAATGACGGTTATGGCTACACCTTC	CASRSRNDGYGYTF	TRBV12-3/TRBV12-4	TRBJ1-2	NA	NA
TGCGCCAGCAGCATACAGGGGGCCCAAACTGAAGCTTTCTTT	CASSIQGAQTEAFF	TRBV5-1	TRBJ1-1	TRBD1	few